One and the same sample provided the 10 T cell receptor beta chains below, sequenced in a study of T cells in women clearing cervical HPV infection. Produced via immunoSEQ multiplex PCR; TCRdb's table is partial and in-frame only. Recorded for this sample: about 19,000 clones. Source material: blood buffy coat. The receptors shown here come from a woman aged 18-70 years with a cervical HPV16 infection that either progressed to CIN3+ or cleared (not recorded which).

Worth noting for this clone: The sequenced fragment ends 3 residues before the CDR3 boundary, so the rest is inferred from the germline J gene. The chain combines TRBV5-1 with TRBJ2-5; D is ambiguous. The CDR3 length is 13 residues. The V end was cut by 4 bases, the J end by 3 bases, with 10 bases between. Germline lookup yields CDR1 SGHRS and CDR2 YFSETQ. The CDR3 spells CASSMDPKETQYF. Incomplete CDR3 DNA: TGCGCCAGCAGCATGGACCCTAAAGAGACC.

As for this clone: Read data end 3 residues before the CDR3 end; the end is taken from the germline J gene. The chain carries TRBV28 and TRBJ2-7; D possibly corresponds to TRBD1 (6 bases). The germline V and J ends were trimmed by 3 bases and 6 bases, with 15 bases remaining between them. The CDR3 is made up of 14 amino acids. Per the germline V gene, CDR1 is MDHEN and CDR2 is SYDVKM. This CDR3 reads CASSFATGPGEQYF. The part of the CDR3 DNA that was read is TGTGCCAGCAGTTTCGCGACAGGTCCCGGCGAG.

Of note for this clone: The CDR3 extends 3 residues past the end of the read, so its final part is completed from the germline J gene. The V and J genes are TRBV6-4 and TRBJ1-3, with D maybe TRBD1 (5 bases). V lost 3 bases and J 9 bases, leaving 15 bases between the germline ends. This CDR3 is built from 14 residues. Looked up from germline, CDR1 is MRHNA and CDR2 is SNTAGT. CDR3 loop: CASSESQAGGTIYF. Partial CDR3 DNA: TGTGCCAGCAGTGAGTCGCAGGCCGGGGGCACC.

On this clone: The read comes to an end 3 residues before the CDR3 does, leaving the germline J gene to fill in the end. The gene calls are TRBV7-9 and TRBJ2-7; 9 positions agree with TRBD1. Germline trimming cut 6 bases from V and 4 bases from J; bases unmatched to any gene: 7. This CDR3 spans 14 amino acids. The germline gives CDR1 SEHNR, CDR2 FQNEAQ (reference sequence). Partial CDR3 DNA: TGTGCCAGCAGTGAAAACAGGGGGCTGTACGAG. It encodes CASSENRGLYE. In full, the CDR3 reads CASSENRGLYEQYF.

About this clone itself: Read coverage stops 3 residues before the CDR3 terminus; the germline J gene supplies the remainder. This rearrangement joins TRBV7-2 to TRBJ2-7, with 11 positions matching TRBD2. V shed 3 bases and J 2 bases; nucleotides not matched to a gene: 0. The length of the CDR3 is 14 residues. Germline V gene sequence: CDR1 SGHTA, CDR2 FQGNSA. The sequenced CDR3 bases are TGTGCCAGCAGCTTTAGCGGGGGGGCCTACGAG. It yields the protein CASSFSGGAYE. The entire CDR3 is CASSFSGGAYEQYF.

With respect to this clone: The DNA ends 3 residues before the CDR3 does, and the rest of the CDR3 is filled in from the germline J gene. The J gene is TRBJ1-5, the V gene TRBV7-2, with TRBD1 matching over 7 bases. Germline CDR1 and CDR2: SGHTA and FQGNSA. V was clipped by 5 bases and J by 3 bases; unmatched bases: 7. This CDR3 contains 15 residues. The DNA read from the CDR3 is TGTGCCAGCAGCCTCGCAGGGGGAATCAATCAGCCC. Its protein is CASSLAGGINQP. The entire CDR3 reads CASSLAGGINQPQHF.

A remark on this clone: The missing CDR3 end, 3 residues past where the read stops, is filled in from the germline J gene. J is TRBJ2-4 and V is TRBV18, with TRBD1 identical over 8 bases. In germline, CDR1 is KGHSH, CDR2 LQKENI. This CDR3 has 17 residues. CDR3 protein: CASSPKTGQGANYGQYF. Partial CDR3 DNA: TGTGCCAGCTCACCTAAAACCGGACAGGGAGCTAACTATGGT.

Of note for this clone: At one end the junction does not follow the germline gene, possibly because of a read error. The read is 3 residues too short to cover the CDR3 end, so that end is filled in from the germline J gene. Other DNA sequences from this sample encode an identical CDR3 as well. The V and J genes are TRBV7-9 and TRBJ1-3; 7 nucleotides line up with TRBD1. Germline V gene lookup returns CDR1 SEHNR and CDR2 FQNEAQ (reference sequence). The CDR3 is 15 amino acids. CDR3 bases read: TGTGCCAGCAGCCCCCTCGACAGGGCTGGAAACACA. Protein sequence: CASSPLDRAGNT. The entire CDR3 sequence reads CASSPLDRAGNTIYF.

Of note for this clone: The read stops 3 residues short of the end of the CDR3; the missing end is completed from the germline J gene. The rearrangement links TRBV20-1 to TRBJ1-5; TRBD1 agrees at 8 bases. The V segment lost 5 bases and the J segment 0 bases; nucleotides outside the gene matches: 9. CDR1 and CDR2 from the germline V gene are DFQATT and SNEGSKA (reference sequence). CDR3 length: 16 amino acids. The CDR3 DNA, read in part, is TGCAGTGCTTGGGGGCAGGGGGCGCCTAGCAATCAGCCC. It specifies CSAWGQGAPSNQP. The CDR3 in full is CSAWGQGAPSNQPQHF.

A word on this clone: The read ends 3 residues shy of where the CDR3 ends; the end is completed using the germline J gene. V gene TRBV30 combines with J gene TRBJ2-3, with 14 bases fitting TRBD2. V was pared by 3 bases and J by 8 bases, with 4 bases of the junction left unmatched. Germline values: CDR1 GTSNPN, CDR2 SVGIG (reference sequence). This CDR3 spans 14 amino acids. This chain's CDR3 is CAWRTSGGAPTQYF. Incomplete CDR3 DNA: TGTGCCTGGAGGACTAGCGGGGGGGCCCCTACG.